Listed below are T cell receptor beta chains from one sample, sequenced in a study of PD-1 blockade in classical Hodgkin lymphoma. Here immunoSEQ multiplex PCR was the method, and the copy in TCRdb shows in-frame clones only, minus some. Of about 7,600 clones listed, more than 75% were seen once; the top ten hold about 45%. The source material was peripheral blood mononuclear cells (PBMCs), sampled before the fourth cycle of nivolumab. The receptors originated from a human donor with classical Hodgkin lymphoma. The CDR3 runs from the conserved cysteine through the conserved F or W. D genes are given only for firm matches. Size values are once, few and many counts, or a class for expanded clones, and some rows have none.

cdr3_aa: CASRPAGQGGMNTEAFF; cdr3_nt: TGTGCCAGTAGGCCGGCAGGACAAGGGGGCATGAACACTGAAGCTTTCTTT; d_call: TRBD1; clone_size: .; j_call: TRBJ1-1; v_call: TRBV19
cdr3_aa: CASSKDRLSSQPQHF; cdr3_nt: TGTGCCAGCAGTAAGGACAGGTTAAGCAGTCAGCCCCAGCATTTT; d_call: TRBD1; clone_size: once; j_call: TRBJ1-5; v_call: TRBV6-1
cdr3_aa: CASSEYKAGNYGYTF; cdr3_nt: TGTGCCAGCAGTGAATACAAGGCAGGGAACTATGGCTACACCTTC; d_call: .; clone_size: .; j_call: TRBJ1-2; v_call: TRBV2
cdr3_aa: CASSTGITDTQYF; cdr3_nt: TGCGCCAGCAGTACAGGGATCACAGATACGCAGTATTTT; d_call: .; clone_size: .; j_call: TRBJ2-3; v_call: TRBV5-1
cdr3_aa: CASSTDSYTEAFF; cdr3_nt: TGTGCCAGTAGTACGGACAGTTACACTGAAGCTTTCTTT; d_call: .; clone_size: .; j_call: TRBJ1-1; v_call: TRBV19
cdr3_aa: CTSSQPLIRVTGGSGANVLTF; cdr3_nt: TGCACCAGCAGCCAACCATTGATCCGGGTAACAGGGGGTTCTGGGGCCAACGTCCTGACTTTC; d_call: .; clone_size: .; j_call: TRBJ2-6; v_call: TRBV1
cdr3_aa: CASSQTGTANTEAFF; cdr3_nt: TGTGCCAGCAGCCAAACCGGGACAGCCAACACTGAAGCTTTCTTT; d_call: TRBD1; clone_size: .; j_call: TRBJ1-1; v_call: TRBV4-2
cdr3_aa: CASMGETTDTQYF; cdr3_nt: TGTGCCAGCATGGGAGAGACCACAGATACGCAGTATTTT; d_call: .; clone_size: few; j_call: TRBJ2-3; v_call: TRBV4-2
cdr3_aa: CASSFVREQTISYEQYF; cdr3_nt: TGTGCCAGCAGCTTTGTTCGAGAACAGACCATTTCCTACGAGCAGTACTTC; d_call: .; clone_size: .; j_call: TRBJ2-7; v_call: TRBV12-1
cdr3_aa: CASSQDKGGTGNYGYTF; cdr3_nt: TGTGCCAGCAGCCAAGATAAAGGCGGGACAGGGAACTATGGCTACACCTTC; d_call: TRBD1; clone_size: .; j_call: TRBJ1-2; v_call: TRBV4-2
cdr3_aa: CASSRSLAGLGELFF; cdr3_nt: TGTGCCAGCTCCCGGTCGCTAGCGGGACTCGGGGAGCTGTTTTTT; d_call: TRBD2; clone_size: once; j_call: TRBJ2-2; v_call: TRBV18
cdr3_aa: CASSLVLTAGNTIYF; cdr3_nt: TGTGCCAGCAGCTTAGTCCTGACAGCTGGAAACACCATATATTTT; d_call: .; clone_size: .; j_call: TRBJ1-3; v_call: TRBV7-8
cdr3_aa: CASSQRGYQETQYF; cdr3_nt: TGTGCCAGCAGCCAAAGAGGGTACCAAGAGACCCAGTACTTC; d_call: .; clone_size: .; j_call: TRBJ2-5; v_call: TRBV14
cdr3_aa: CASSPVGGGGGRVGEKLFF; cdr3_nt: TGTGCCAGCAGCCCCGTAGGCGGGGGCGGTGGCAGGGTGGGAGAAAAACTGTTTTTT; d_call: .; clone_size: once; j_call: TRBJ1-4; v_call: TRBV7-2
cdr3_aa: CASSQEGGTYEQYF; cdr3_nt: TGCGCCAGCAGCCAAGAGGGCGGGACCTACGAGCAGTACTTC; d_call: .; clone_size: .; j_call: TRBJ2-7; v_call: TRBV4-3
cdr3_aa: CASSPGTSGSVSVEQYF; cdr3_nt: TGTGCCAGCAGCCCAGGGACTAGCGGGAGCGTTTCGGTCGAGCAGTACTTC; d_call: TRBD2; clone_size: .; j_call: TRBJ2-7; v_call: TRBV5-8
cdr3_aa: CASSTGGEGFGYTF; cdr3_nt: TGCGCCAGCAGCACAGGGGGCGAAGGGTTTGGCTACACCTTC; d_call: TRBD1; clone_size: .; j_call: TRBJ1-2; v_call: TRBV10-2
cdr3_aa: CASALGNEQFF; cdr3_nt: TGTGCCAGCGCCCTTGGTAATGAGCAGTTCTTC; d_call: .; clone_size: .; j_call: TRBJ2-1; v_call: TRBV27
cdr3_aa: CASSLGRQGTAVTGELFF; cdr3_nt: TGCGCCAGCAGCTTGGGGAGACAGGGAACCGCCGTCACCGGGGAGCTGTTTTTT; d_call: TRBD1; clone_size: .; j_call: TRBJ2-2; v_call: TRBV5-1
cdr3_aa: CASSYDSGVQPQHF; cdr3_nt: TGTGCCAGCAGTTACGATTCAGGGGTGCAGCCCCAGCATTTT; d_call: .; clone_size: .; j_call: TRBJ1-5; v_call: TRBV6-6
cdr3_aa: CAWSQVGSTDTQYF; cdr3_nt: TGTGCCTGGAGTCAAGTCGGGAGCACAGATACGCAGTATTTT; d_call: .; clone_size: .; j_call: TRBJ2-3; v_call: TRBV30
cdr3_aa: CASSLAGTSGAYEQYF; cdr3_nt: TGTGCCAGCAGCTTGGCCGGGACTAGCGGTGCCTACGAGCAGTACTTC; d_call: TRBD2; clone_size: .; j_call: TRBJ2-7; v_call: TRBV5-6
cdr3_aa: CASKGGVGSPLHF; cdr3_nt: TGTGCCAGCAAGGGCGGAGTGGGGTCACCCCTCCACTTT; d_call: .; clone_size: once; j_call: TRBJ1-6; v_call: TRBV6-5
cdr3_aa: CAWTRGTYNEQFF; cdr3_nt: TGTGCCTGGACTCGCGGGACTTACAATGAGCAGTTCTTC; d_call: .; clone_size: .; j_call: TRBJ2-1; v_call: TRBV30
cdr3_aa: CASSLGLQETQYF; cdr3_nt: TGTGCCAGCTCTCTCGGCCTCCAGGAGACCCAGTACTTC; d_call: .; clone_size: once; j_call: TRBJ2-5; v_call: TRBV18
cdr3_aa: CASSPRTGGGSGANVLTF; cdr3_nt: TGTGCCAGCTCACCGAGGACAGGCGGGGGCTCTGGGGCCAACGTCCTGACTTTC; d_call: .; clone_size: .; j_call: TRBJ2-6; v_call: TRBV18
cdr3_aa: CASSRTGRTTEAFF; cdr3_nt: TGTGCCAGTAGTAGAACAGGGAGGACAACTGAAGCTTTCTTT; d_call: .; clone_size: .; j_call: TRBJ1-1; v_call: TRBV19
cdr3_aa: CASSLVPRDIRLF; cdr3_nt: TGTGCCAGCAGCTTAGTGCCCCGGGACATCAGGCTCTTC; d_call: .; clone_size: .; j_call: TRBJ2-1; v_call: TRBV7-6
cdr3_aa: CASRPTGAQETQYF; cdr3_nt: TGTGCCAGCAGGCCAACAGGGGCCCAAGAGACCCAGTACTTC; d_call: TRBD1; clone_size: .; j_call: TRBJ2-5; v_call: TRBV28
cdr3_aa: CASSLMDSNSPLHF; cdr3_nt: TGTGCCAGCAGCTTGATGGACAGTAATTCACCCCTCCACTTT; d_call: .; clone_size: few; j_call: TRBJ1-6; v_call: TRBV7-8